This TCR beta chain is drawn from a study of PD-L1 blockade in urothelial cancer. Background on the study: About 90% of the roughly 29 patients were men who had bladder-origin urothelial cancer.

Here immunoSEQ multiplex PCR was the method, and the copy in TCRdb shows in-frame clones only, minus some. The table has around 100,000 clones, 85% to 95% seen once. The time point: peripheral blood 6 weeks after treatment start. This CDR3 is 16 amino acids long. The V gene lost 1 base and the J gene lost 2 bases, with 14 bases spanning the gap. From germline, CDR1 is LNHNV and CDR2 YYDKDF (reference sequence). The TCR comes from a man aged 60 to 69 with urothelial cancer. The V and J genes are TRBV15 and TRBJ1-2; D possibly corresponds to TRBD1 (5 bases). This specimen was PBMCs, taken around atezolizumab (anti-PD-L1) treatment. The CDR3 protein is CATSRVSKGANYGYTF. The CDR3 bases are TGTGCCACCAGCAGAGTATCGAAAGGGGCGAACTATGGCTACACCTTC.